This passage covers 15 T cell receptor beta chains from one sample sequenced in a study of beta chain features in type 1 diabetes. Every bit of the isolated RNA underwent reverse transcription, so sequencing read expressed TCRB transcripts. Assay used: immunoSEQ multiplex PCR; TCRdb lists only in-frame clones, some missing. Altogether about 230,000 clones are present, around 10% being singletons, with the ten largest covering 0.03% to 0.04%. Material: naive CD4+ T cells from blood. Receptor source: a woman aged 18-30 years in good health.

V and J are TRBV30 and TRBJ2-7; 9 bases map to TRBD1. The CDR3 covers 14 residues. Germline V gene sequence: CDR1 GTSNPN, CDR2 SVGIG (reference sequence). The junction had 6 bases not matched to a gene; V was cut back by 5 bases and J by 1 base. The CDR3 reads CAWDRDRDSYEQYF. The CDR3 nucleotides are TGTGCCTGGGACCGGGACAGGGATTCCTACGAGCAGTACTTC.

This CDR3 reads CASSTSGTGSYNEQFF. The CDR3 DNA reads TGCGCCAGCAGCACCTCCGGGACAGGTAGCTACAATGAGCAGTTCTTC. The rearrangement uses TRBV5-1 and TRBJ2-1; 8 bases align to TRBD1. Trimming removed 4 bases from V and 3 bases from J; junction bases left unmatched: 9. This CDR3 is built from 16 residues. From germline, CDR1 is SGHRS and CDR2 YFSETQ.

This clone was counted between two and nine times. This chain joins TRBV7-9 and TRBJ2-7; TRBD1 might be the D (5 bases). Per germline, CDR1 SEHNR and CDR2 FQNEAQ (reference sequence). The CDR3 sequence is 14 residues long. V gave up 5 bases and J gave up 7 bases, with 18 bases separating them. This CDR3 is CASSVGQGNVEQYF. The DNA of the CDR3 is TGTGCCAGCAGCGTTGGACAAGGAAACGTGGAGCAGTACTTC. The variable domain in full, with the rest retrieved from reference TRBV7-9 and TRBJ2-7, is DTGVSQNPRHKITKRGQNVTFRCDPISEHNRLYWYRQTLGQGPEFLTYFQNEAQLEKSRLLSDRFSAERPKGSFSTLEIQRTEQGDSAMYLCASSVGQGNVEQYFGPGTRLTVT.

The J gene is TRBJ2-1, the V gene TRBV9, with 11 bases aligning to TRBD2. V was clipped by 4 bases and J by 4 bases; unmatched bases: 7. The CDR3 loop spans 16 amino acids. Germline V gene data show CDR1 as SGDLS and CDR2 as YYNGEE. CDR3 nucleotides: TGTGCCAGCAGCCCCCCCGGGACTAGCGGTTACAATGAGCAGTTCTTC. It specifies CASSPPGTSGYNEQFF.

This clone was seen a few times. The chain has TRBV5-4 and TRBJ2-7, with D possibly matching TRBD1 (6 bases). V was cut by 3 bases and J by 0 bases, with 10 bases left in between. Germline CDR1 SGHNT, CDR2 YYREEE (reference sequence). There are 14 residues in the CDR3. The CDR3 loop is CASSWDTGSYEQYF. The CDR3 nucleotides are TGTGCCAGCAGCTGGGACACTGGCTCCTACGAGCAGTACTTC. Using reference TRBV5-4 and TRBJ2-7 for the parts outside the CDR3, the full variable domain is ETGVTQSPTHLIKTRGQQVTLRCSSQSGHNTVSWYQQALGQGPQFIFQYYREEENGRGNFPPRFSGLQFPNYSSELNVNALELDDSALYLCASSWDTGSYEQYFGPGTRLTVT.

V gene TRBV29-1 combines with J gene TRBJ1-4, with 8 bases matching TRBD1. Trimming took 5 bases from V and 8 from J; bases not matched to a gene: 7. The CDR3 runs 13 residues. Germline V gene data show CDR1 as SQVTM and CDR2 as ANQGSEA. In nucleotides, the CDR3 is TGCAGCGTTTCCAGGGGGCGCGGGGAAAAACTGTTTTTT. Translation: CSVSRGRGEKLFF.

The chain uses TRBV13 and TRBJ2-2, with TRBD1 matching over 8 bases. In germline, CDR1 is PRHDT, CDR2 FYEKMQ (reference sequence). This CDR3 comprises 18 residues. The J segment lost 1 base and the V segment lost 0 bases, leaving 7 bases of the junction unmatched. This chain's CDR3 is CASSLGVGQGWNTGELFF. The DNA of the CDR3 is TGTGCCAGCAGCTTAGGAGTTGGACAGGGTTGGAACACCGGGGAGCTGTTTTTT.

The genes are TRBV15 and TRBJ1-2; TRBD1 matches at 10 bases. CDR3 length equals 13 residues. With V trimmed by 6 bases and J by 5 bases, 3 bases remained unmatched. Germline CDR1 LNHNV, CDR2 YYDKDF (reference sequence). CDR3 in DNA: TGTGCCACCAGGACAGGGGGCAAGTATGGCTACACCTTC. Protein: CATRTGGKYGYTF. The complete variable domain, with remaining parts taken from reference TRBV15 and TRBJ1-2, reads DAMVIQNPRYQVTQFGKPVTLSCSQTLNHNVMYWYQQKSSQAPKLLFHYYDKDFNNEADTPDNFQSRRPNTSFCFLDIRSPGLGDTAMYLCATRTGGKYGYTFGSGTRLTVV.

This chain connects TRBV11-2 to TRBJ2-3; 9 positions match TRBD2. The CDR3 is made up of 17 amino acids. Germline V CDR1 and CDR2: SGHAT, FQNNGV. Germline trimming cut 5 bases from V and 4 bases from J; bases unmatched to any gene: 13. The chain's CDR3 is CASSPRLAGQGADTQYF. CDR3 coding DNA: TGTGCCAGCAGCCCGAGGCTAGCGGGGCAGGGGGCAGATACGCAGTATTTT.

This chain links TRBV5-1 with TRBJ2-2; 10 nucleotides align to TRBD2. Germline V gene lookup returns CDR1 SGHRS and CDR2 YFSETQ. V lost 4 bases and J lost 6; bases outside the gene matches: 3. The CDR3 has 14 residues. The CDR3 DNA reads TGCGCCAGCAGCCTAGCGGGAGTTCCCGGGGAGCTGTTTTTT. This codes for CASSLAGVPGELFF.

This clone was counted a few times. The chain employs TRBV2 and TRBJ1-1; D is possibly TRBD1 (5 bases). V was cut by 3 bases and J by 3 bases, with 8 bases left in between. In germline, CDR1 is SNHLY, CDR2 FYNNEI. This CDR3 spans 13 amino acids. DNA for the CDR3: TGTGCCAGCAGTGACATGACAGACACTGAAGCTTTCTTT. It is translated as CASSDMTDTEAFF.

The V and J genes are TRBV5-1 and TRBJ1-1; 8 bases are a match to TRBD1. The germline V gene encodes CDR1 SGHRS and CDR2 YFSETQ. This CDR3 contains 14 residues. V gave up 4 bases and J gave up 1 base; unmatched junction bases: 3. The CDR3 loop is CASSGTGANTEAFF. The DNA for the CDR3 is TGCGCCAGCAGCGGGACAGGAGCGAACACTGAAGCTTTCTTT.

The rearrangement joins TRBV19 to TRBJ1-1, with 8 bases aligning to TRBD1. In germline, CDR1 is LNHDA, CDR2 SQIVND (reference sequence). The CDR3 loop spans 14 amino acids. Trimming took 4 bases from V and 4 from J; bases not matched to a gene: 5. CDR3: CASSTGGAGTEAFF. The DNA of the CDR3 is TGTGCCAGTAGTACAGGGGGCGCCGGCACTGAAGCTTTCTTT.

This clone occurred a few times. The chain employs TRBV5-1 and TRBJ2-1; 12 nucleotides agree with TRBD2. Trimming cost V 4 bases and J 3 bases; bases outside gene matches: 5. The CDR3 length is 16 residues. Germline CDR1 and CDR2: SGHRS and YFSETQ. The CDR3 reads CASSPGTSGYYNEQFF. In nucleotides, the CDR3 is TGCGCCAGCAGCCCTGGGACTAGCGGGTACTACAATGAGCAGTTCTTC.

V usage is TRBV27 and J usage is TRBJ2-7, with D possibly matching TRBD2 (6 bases). CDR3 size: 15 residues. The germline V gene has CDR1 MNHEY and CDR2 SMNVEV (reference sequence). Trimming pared 7 bases from V and 0 bases from J, leaving 16 bases between. The CDR3 spells CASISRRGGSYEQYF. DNA for the CDR3: TGTGCCAGCATCTCAAGGCGGGGCGGCTCCTACGAGCAGTACTTC.